This T cell receptor (beta chain) was documented in a study of control samples from healthy donors and cancer patients. Using immunoSEQ multiplex PCR, the repertoire was profiled, and TCRdb retains in-frame clones only, with some absent. The sample carries over 90,000 clones, about 91% recorded once. J gave up 4 bases and V 0 bases, and 2 bases lay outside the gene matches. Germline V gives CDR1 LGHNA, CDR2 YSLEER. The CDR3 runs to 14 residues. The receptor was derived from a woman under 30 in good health. Sequencing was carried out using blood. The J gene is TRBJ1-2, the V gene TRBV4-3; 7 positions agree with TRBD1. The CDR3 DNA reads TGCGCCAGCAGCCAAGATGGGACAGCCTATGGCTACACCTTC. Translated, it gives CASSQDGTAYGYTF.